Below are 6 T cell receptor beta chains sequenced from a single sample in a study of T cells after yellow fever vaccination. TCRdb analysed the 5' RACE reads with MiXCR anew, one entry per CDR3 protein. Of hundreds of thousands of distinct CDR3 sequences in the sample, about 3.5% were seen once. The source was PBMCs, collected on the day of the yellow fever booster vaccination. Receptors were obtained from a man aged 18 to 30 who received the YFV17D yellow fever vaccine.

Many counts were recorded for this clonotype. The J gene is TRBJ2-1, the V gene TRBV5-6; the match to TRBD1 covers 10 bases. Germline CDR1 SGHDT, CDR2 YYEEEE. V dropped 4 bases and J dropped 9; count of bases not matched to a gene: 16. The CDR3 covers 17 residues. The CDR3 DNA sequence: TGTGCCAGCAGCCACTTATCATCGGGACAGGGGTTCAGTGAGCAGTTCTTC. Encoded protein: CASSHLSSGQGFSEQFF.

V gene TRBV7-2 combines with J gene TRBJ1-2, with 10 bases fitting TRBD1. CDR1 SGHTA and CDR2 FQGNSA come from the germline V gene. The CDR3 covers 14 residues. The J segment lost 5 bases and the V segment lost 3 bases, leaving 3 bases of the junction unmatched. This CDR3 is CASSLKDRGYGYTF. In nucleotides, the CDR3 is TGTGCCAGCAGCTTGAAGGACAGGGGGTATGGCTACACCTTC.

This clonotype was seen repeatedly, ten times or more. Here the CDR3 reads CASSLRDGHSGNTIYF. The DNA for the CDR3 is TGTGCCAGCAGCTTAAGGGACGGACACTCTGGAAACACCATATATTTT. V and J are TRBV7-6 and TRBJ1-3; weak D call: TRBD1 (5 bases). CDR3 size: 16 residues. The V end was cut by 2 bases, the J end by 0 bases, with 11 bases between. Germline assignment: CDR1 SGHVS and CDR2 FNYEAQ.

This clonotype was recorded a few times. This chain links TRBV6-5 with TRBJ1-2; TRBD1 matches at 7 bases. CDR1 MNHEY and CDR2 SVGAGI come from the germline V gene. Trimming removed 6 bases from V and 4 bases from J; junction bases left unmatched: 14. The CDR3 has 16 amino acids. This CDR3 is CASRLTYRGPFYGYTF. In nucleotides, the CDR3 is TGTGCCAGCAGATTGACCTACAGGGGCCCATTCTATGGCTACACCTTC.

This rearrangement joins TRBV7-9 to TRBJ2-5; TRBD2 is a possible D gene (6 bases). The V end was cut by 5 bases, the J end by 2 bases, with 18 bases between. This CDR3 is 16 amino acids long. Germline CDR1 is SEHNR and CDR2 is FQNEAQ (reference sequence). CDR3 residues: CASSPPLRGRQETQYF. The CDR3 DNA reads TGTGCCAGCAGCCCGCCCCTCCGGGGGAGGCAAGAGACCCAGTACTTC.

V usage is TRBV27 and J usage is TRBJ2-2, with 8 nucleotides matching TRBD1. This CDR3 region has 16 residues. Germline V gives CDR1 MNHEY, CDR2 SMNVEV (reference sequence). The ends lost 6 bases at V and 3 bases at J; junction bases unmatched: 9. The CDR3 nucleotides read TGTGCCAGCAGCGTCTTCGACAGGGGATACACCGGGGAGCTGTTTTTT. This translates into CASSVFDRGYTGELFF.